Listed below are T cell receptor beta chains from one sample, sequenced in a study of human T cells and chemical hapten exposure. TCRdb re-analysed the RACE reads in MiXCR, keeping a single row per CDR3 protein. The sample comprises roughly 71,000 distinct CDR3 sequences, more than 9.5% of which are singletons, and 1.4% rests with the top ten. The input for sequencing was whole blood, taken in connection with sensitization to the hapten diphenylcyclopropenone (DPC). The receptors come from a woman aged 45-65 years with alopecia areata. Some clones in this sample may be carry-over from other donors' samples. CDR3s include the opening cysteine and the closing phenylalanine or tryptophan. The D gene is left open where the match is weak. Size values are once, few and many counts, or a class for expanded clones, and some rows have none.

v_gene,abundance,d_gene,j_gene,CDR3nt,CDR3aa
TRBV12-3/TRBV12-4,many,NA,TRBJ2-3,TGTGCCAGCAGCTCCCCTGGGGTCCTGGACACAGATACGCAGTATTTT,CASSSPGVLDTDTQYF
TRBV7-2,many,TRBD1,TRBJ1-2,TGTGCCAGCAGCTTAGGAGGGGGCGATGGCTACACCTTC,CASSLGGGDGYTF
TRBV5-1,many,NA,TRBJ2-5,TGCGCCAGCAGCTTGTTTGACGGACGAGGCTCAGAGACCCAGTACTTC,CASSLFDGRGSETQYF
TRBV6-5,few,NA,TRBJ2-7,TGTGCCAGCAGTTACTCCGCAGGGAGCTCCTACGAGCAGTACTTC,CASSYSAGSSYEQYF
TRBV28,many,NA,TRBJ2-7,TGTGCCAGCAGAGCATTAAACTACGAGCAGTACTTC,CASRALNYEQYF
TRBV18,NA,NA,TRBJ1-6,TGTGCCAGCTGTGTCTCCTATAATTCACCCCGCCACTTT,CASCVSYNSPRHF
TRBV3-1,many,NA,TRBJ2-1,TGTGCCACTTCAGGTTACAATGAGCAGTTCTTC,CATSGYNEQFF
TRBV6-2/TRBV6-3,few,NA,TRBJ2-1,TGTGCCAGCAGCAGTCCCCCCTTCGATTACAATGAGCAGTTCTTC,CASSSPPFDYNEQFF
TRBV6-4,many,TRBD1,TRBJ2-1,TGTGCCAGCAGGAAGGGGACAGGGGGGGACAATGAGCAGTTCTTC,CASRKGTGGDNEQFF
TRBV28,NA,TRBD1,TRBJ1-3,TGTGCCAGCAGTAACACAGGGGTACGGAGAAACACCATATATTTT,CASSNTGVRRNTIYF
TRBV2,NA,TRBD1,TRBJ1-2,TGTGCCAGCAGTTCACCCCGATGGACAGGGGCAGGCTATGGCTACACCTTC,CASSSPRWTGAGYGYTF
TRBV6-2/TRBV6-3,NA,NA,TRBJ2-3,TGTGCCAGCAGTTACGGGGCCAGAACCCAGACAGATACGCAGTATTTT,CASSYGARTQTDTQYF
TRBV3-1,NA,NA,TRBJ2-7,TGTGCCAGCAGCCAAGGGCGGCAGGAGCAGTACTTC,CASSQGRQEQYF
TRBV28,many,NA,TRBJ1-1,TGTGCCACCACAGTCCCCGCGGGGCAAGCTGAAGCTTTCTTT,CATTVPAGQAEAFF
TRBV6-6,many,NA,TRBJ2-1,TGTGCCAGCAGTTTTTCCGGTGTGGAGCAGTTCTTC,CASSFSGVEQFF